The rows below give T cell receptor beta chains drawn from one sample of a study of blood T cell repertoires in COVID-19. Data came from immunoSEQ multiplex PCR; TCRdb stores just in-frame clones and leaves some out. The sample gives about 120,000 clones, just over 85% of which show up once; about 1% is in the top ten. The specimen sequenced was peripheral blood. These receptors all come from a woman in her forties or fifties with active or convalescent COVID-19. Both conserved end residues are part of each CDR3. D genes are given only for firm matches. Expanded clones are given a class, and other clones once, few, many or no size at all.

clone_size	v_call	j_call	d_call	cdr3_nt	cdr3_aa
-	TRBV5-1	TRBJ1-1	-	TGCGCCAGCAGCTCGTTACAGGGCTCGAACACTGAAGCTTTCTTT	CASSSLQGSNTEAFF
-	TRBV28	TRBJ1-2	-	TGTGCCAGCAGTTTGAGGATTAACTATGGCTACACCTTC	CASSLRINYGYTF
-	TRBV18	TRBJ2-3	-	TGTGCCAGCTCCCTCGGCACAGATACGCAGTATTTT	CASSLGTDTQYF
-	TRBV11-2	TRBJ2-3	TRBD2	TGTGCCAGCAGCCCGACTAGCGGTCCCCCAGATACGCAGTATTTT	CASSPTSGPPDTQYF
-	TRBV29-1	TRBJ2-2	TRBD2	TGCAGCGGGCAGCGGGAGAGGGGGACCGGGGAGCTGTTTTTT	CSGQRERGTGELFF
-	TRBV11-3	TRBJ2-3	-	TGTGCCAGCAGCTTAAGGTGGCAGGCTGGAACGCAGTATTTT	CASSLRWQAGTQYF
-	TRBV2	TRBJ2-1	-	TGTGCCAGCAGAGGGGTTCTAGGGGGGAGGGGATCCTACAATGAGCAGTTCTTC	CASRGVLGGRGSYNEQFF
once	TRBV18	TRBJ1-1	-	TGTGCCAGCTCACCACAGGGGCTCAACACTGAAGCTTTCTTT	CASSPQGLNTEAFF
once	TRBV14	TRBJ2-1	-	TGTGCCAGCAGCCAAGGGTTCCGCCGGCCGGGCGGGGATGAGCAGTTCTTC	CASSQGFRRPGGDEQFF
-	TRBV5-4	TRBJ2-5	TRBD1	TGTGCCAGCAGCTTGACGCAGGGGGCTTGGGAGACCCAGTACTTC	CASSLTQGAWETQYF
-	TRBV19	TRBJ2-7	-	TGTGCCAGTAGCCCCAGGCAGGGCTACGAGCAGTACTTC	CASSPRQGYEQYF
-	TRBV3-1/TRBV3-2	TRBJ2-3	-	TGTGCCAGCAGACCCAGGGGTTTGGGAGCAGATACGCAGTATTTT	CASRPRGLGADTQYF
once	TRBV5-1	TRBJ1-5	-	TGCGCCAGCAGCTTTTGGTCCGGTCAGCCCCAGCATTTT	CASSFWSGQPQHF
-	TRBV7-2	TRBJ2-5	-	TGTGCCAGCAGCCCAGGGGAGACCCAGTACTTC	CASSPGETQYF
-	TRBV27	TRBJ2-5	-	TGTGCCAGCAGTAGTATTCCGCGTCAAGAGACCCAGTACTTC	CASSSIPRQETQYF
-	TRBV19	TRBJ2-5	-	TGTGCCAGTAGTATAGCGAGAGAGACCCAGTACTTC	CASSIARETQYF
-	TRBV21-1	TRBJ2-3	-	TGTGCCAGCAGCAAAGGGCGATCGCTTCGACTAGCGGGAGCCTTTCCGGGAGATACGCAGTATTTT	CASSKGRSLRLAGAFPGDTQYF
-	TRBV24-1	TRBJ2-3	-	TGTGCCACCAGTGATTTAGCAGGGGAGCATCCAGATACGCAGTATTTT	CATSDLAGEHPDTQYF
-	TRBV27	TRBJ2-7	-	TGTGCCAGCAGTCCCCCTGGAGCAAGACGGTACTTC	CASSPPGARRYF
-	TRBV2	TRBJ1-1	TRBD1	TGTGCCAGCAGTCCCGGACAGGGGTTTGAAGCTTTCTTT	CASSPGQGFEAFF
-	TRBV27	TRBJ2-7	-	TGTGCCAGCAGTTTGGGAAAGGGGGTTTGGTACGAGCAGTACTTC	CASSLGKGVWYEQYF
-	TRBV7-2	TRBJ2-7	-	TGTGCCAGCAGCTACTCTCGGGAGTCCTACGAGCAGTACTTC	CASSYSRESYEQYF
-	TRBV4-2	TRBJ2-7	-	TGTGCCAGCAGCCACCCATTACTCCCCCTCCCGGCCTACGAGCAGTACTTC	CASSHPLLPLPAYEQYF
-	TRBV30	TRBJ1-2	TRBD1	TGTGCCTGGAGTAGGCTAGGACAGGGGACTTATGGCTACACCTTC	CAWSRLGQGTYGYTF
-	TRBV7-2	TRBJ2-1	TRBD2	TGTGCCAGCAGCTCGACTCCGGGACTAGGTTATGAGCAGTTCTTC	CASSSTPGLGYEQFF
once	TRBV4-2	TRBJ1-4	-	TGTGCCAGCAAAAGAGGGGAAAAACTGTTTTTT	CASKRGEKLFF
-	TRBV7-9	TRBJ2-1	-	TGTGCCAGCAGCTTAGCCAACAATGAGCAGTTCTTC	CASSLANNEQFF
-	TRBV6-5	TRBJ1-1	-	TGTGCCAGCAGTCCCGGACTGCGGACTGAAGCTTTCTTT	CASSPGLRTEAFF
-	TRBV28	TRBJ1-4	-	TGTGCCAGCAGTTTATCTTGGACGGGGAAACTGTTTTTT	CASSLSWTGKLFF
-	TRBV28	TRBJ2-2	-	TGTGCCAGCAGTTTACCCGGGTCGGGCACCGGGGAGCTGTTTTTT	CASSLPGSGTGELFF
-	TRBV28	TRBJ1-5	-	TGTGCCAGCAGCTTAAGGGGCCGCAATCAGCCCCAGCATTTT	CASSLRGRNQPQHF
-	TRBV15	TRBJ1-4	TRBD1	TGTGCCACCAGCAGGGGACAGGAAAATGAAAAACTGTTTTTT	CATSRGQENEKLFF
-	TRBV5-1	TRBJ2-7	TRBD2	TGCGCCAGCAGCTTAGGGACTAGCGGCTACGAGCAGTACTTC	CASSLGTSGYEQYF
few	TRBV4-3	TRBJ1-2	-	TGCGCCAGCAGCCAAGGAGTTGTCCCGGGCTATGGCTACACCTTC	CASSQGVVPGYGYTF
-	TRBV15	TRBJ1-3	-	TGTGCCACCAGCAGGACCCAGGGCATCTCTGGAAACACCATATATTTT	CATSRTQGISGNTIYF